Listed here is a single TCR beta chain. This clonotype was recorded many times. Its antigen specificity is not known. Base qualities are missing; no much larger clone stands one base away. The treatment or condition label on this specimen signifies: live attenuated yellow fever vaccine strain. Two biological replicates of bulk PBMCs were collected at each blood-draw timepoint. A standard Ficoll-Paque protocol was used to isolate PBMCs from peripheral blood. RNA was extracted with TriZol from bulk PBMCs, CD4 and CD8 fractions, and dextramer-positive and dextramer-negative fractions. The CDR3 starts with the cysteine, ends with the phenylalanine, and has 16 residues. Only CDR3 DNA is held: 48 bases, read in frame from base 1. Trimming at the junction amounts to 4 bases on V and 0 bases on J, and the germline ends lie 17 bases apart. CDR1 and CDR2 (SQVTM, ANQGSEA) derive from the germline V gene. TCR cDNA was synthesized by 5'RACE template switching, through which a universal primer site and unique molecular identifiers were introduced. Priming of cDNA synthesis was performed from both the TCR alpha and TCR beta constant segments. Library amplification used two PCR steps, and the second PCR step added sample barcodes and sequencing adapters. Sequencing of libraries was performed on Illumina HiSeq 2500 (2x100 bp) or NovaSeq (2x150 bp). The study's own analysis went as follows. Reads were demultiplexed and collapsed into UMI consensus sequences with MIGEC, and V(D)J alignment was performed with MiXCR. Vaccine-responding clonotypes were identified with edgeR using replicate PBMC samples, with FDR below 0.01 and a log2 fold change above 5 up to day 15 being required. Each bulk clonotype received a CD4 or CD8 identity based on whether the sequenced CD4 or CD8 repertoire contained that clonotype at higher abundance. TCRdb took the public reads, trimmed them with fastp at Q25, ran MiXCR for clone calling and kept in-frame beta chains. For every CDR3 protein sequence, its rows merge into one entry that carries the most common genes and DNA. TCRdb, not the original authors, processed these V and J calls. Recorded for this sample are a few hundred thousand distinct CDR3 sequences; 17% of them occurred a single time. The ten largest clones add up to around 15% of the sample.

The entry originates in a study of T cells after yellow fever vaccination (dated by TCRdb to between 2018 and 2020). In the study overall: The SMART-Seq v4 Ultra Low Input RNA kit was used to prepare libraries from fractions with low cell numbers. Bulk TCR alpha and beta repertoires were sequenced longitudinally to track T-cell clones before and after primary and booster YFV17D yellow fever vaccination. Two healthy male donors made up the cohort, one aged 18 to 29 years and the other aged 30 to 40 years. Blood was collected at multiple timepoints before and after primary and secondary immunization, and bulk PBMC replicates and cell subsets were isolated. Overall results and qualifications from the work: FACS-sorted repertoires could contain abundant contaminating clonotypes from the bulk population, so computational filtering was required. A small share of clonotypes occurred in both CD4 and CD8 compartments, likely arising from convergent recombination. Because only two donors were included in the study, the extent to which the findings can be generalized is limited. The secondary T-cell response was weaker than the primary response but faster, peaking on day 5 instead of day 15. After the booster, most of the clones that had expanded following primary vaccination were detected again (approximately 96% of CD4 and around 90% of CD8), which suggests that memory was broadly maintained.

The input for sequencing was PBMCs, taken roughly 5 days after the first yellow fever vaccination. The receptor was derived from a man between 18 and 35 years old who received the YFV17D yellow fever vaccine. This chain joins TRBV29-1 to TRBJ2-3; tentative D gene TRBD2, with 6 bases matching. The bases read TGCAGCGTTGCCGGGATGGAGGGATCTAGCACAGATACGCAGTATTTT. Translated, it gives CSVAGMEGSSTDTQYF.